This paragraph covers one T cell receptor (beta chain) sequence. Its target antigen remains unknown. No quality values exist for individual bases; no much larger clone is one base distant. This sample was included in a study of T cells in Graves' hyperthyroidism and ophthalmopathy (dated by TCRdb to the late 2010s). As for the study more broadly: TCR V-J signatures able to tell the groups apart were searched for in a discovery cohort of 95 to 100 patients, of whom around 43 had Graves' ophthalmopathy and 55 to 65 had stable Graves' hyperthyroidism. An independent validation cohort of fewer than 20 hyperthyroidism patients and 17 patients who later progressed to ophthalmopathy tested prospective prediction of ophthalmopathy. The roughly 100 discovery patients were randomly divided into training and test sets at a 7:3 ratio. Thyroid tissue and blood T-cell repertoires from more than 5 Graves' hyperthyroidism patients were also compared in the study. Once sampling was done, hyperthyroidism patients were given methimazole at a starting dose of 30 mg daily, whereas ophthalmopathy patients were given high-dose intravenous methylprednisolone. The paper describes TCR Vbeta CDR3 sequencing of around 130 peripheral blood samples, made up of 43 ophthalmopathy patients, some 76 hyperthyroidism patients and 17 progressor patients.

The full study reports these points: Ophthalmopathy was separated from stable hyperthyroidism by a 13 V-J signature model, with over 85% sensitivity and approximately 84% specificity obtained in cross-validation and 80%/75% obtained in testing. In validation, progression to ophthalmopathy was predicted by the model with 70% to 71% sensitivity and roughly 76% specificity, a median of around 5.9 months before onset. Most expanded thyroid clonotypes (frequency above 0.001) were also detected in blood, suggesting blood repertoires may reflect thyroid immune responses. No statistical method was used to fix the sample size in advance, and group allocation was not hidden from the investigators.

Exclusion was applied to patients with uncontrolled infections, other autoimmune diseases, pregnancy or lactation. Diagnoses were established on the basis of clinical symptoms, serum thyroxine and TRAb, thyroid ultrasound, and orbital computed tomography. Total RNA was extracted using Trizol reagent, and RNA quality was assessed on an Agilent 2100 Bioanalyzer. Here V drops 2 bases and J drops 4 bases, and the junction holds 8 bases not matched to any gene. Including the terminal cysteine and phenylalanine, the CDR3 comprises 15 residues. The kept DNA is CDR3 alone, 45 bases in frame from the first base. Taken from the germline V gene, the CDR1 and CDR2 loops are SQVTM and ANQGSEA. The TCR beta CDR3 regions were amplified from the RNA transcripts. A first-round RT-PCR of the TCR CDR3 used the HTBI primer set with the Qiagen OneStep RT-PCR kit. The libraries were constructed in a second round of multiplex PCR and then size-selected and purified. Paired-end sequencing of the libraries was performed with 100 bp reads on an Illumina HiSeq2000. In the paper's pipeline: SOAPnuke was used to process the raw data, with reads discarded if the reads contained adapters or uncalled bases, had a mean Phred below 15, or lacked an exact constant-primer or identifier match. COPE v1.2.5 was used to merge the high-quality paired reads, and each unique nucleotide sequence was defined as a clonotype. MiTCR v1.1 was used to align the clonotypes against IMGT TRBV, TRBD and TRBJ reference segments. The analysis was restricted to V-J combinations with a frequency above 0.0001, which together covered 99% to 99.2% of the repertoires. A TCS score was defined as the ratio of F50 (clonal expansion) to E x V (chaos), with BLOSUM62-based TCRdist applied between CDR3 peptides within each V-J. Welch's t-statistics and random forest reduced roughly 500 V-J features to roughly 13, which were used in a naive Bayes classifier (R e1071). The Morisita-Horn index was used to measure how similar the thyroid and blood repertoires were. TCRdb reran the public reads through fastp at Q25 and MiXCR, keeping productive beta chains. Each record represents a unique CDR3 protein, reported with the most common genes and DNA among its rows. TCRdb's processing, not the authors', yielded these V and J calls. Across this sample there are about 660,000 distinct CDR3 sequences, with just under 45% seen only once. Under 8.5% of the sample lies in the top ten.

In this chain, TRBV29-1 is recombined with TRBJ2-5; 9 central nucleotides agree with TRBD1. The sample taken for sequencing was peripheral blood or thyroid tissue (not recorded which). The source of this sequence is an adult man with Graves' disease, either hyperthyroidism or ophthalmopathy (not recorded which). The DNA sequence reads TGCAGCGTTGAACGTACAGGGGGCGCAGGAGAGACCCAGTACTTC. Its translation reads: CSVERTGGAGETQYF.